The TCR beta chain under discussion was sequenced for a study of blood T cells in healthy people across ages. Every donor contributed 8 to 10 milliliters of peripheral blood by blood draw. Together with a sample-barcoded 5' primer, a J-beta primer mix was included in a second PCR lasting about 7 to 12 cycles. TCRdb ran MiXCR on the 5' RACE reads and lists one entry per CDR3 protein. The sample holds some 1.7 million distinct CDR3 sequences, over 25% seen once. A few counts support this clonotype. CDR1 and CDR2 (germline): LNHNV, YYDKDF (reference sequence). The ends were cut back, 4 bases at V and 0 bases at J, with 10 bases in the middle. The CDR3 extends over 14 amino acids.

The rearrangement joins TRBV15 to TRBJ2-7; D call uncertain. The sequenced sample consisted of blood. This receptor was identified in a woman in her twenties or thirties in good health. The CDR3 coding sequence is TGTGCCACCAGCACCGCCTTAAGCTCCTACGAGCAGTACTTC. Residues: CATSTALSSYEQYF.